The present T cell receptor (beta chain) was sequenced within a study of OX40 agonist ivuxolimab in advanced cancers. Germline CDR1 is LGHNA and CDR2 is YNFKEQ. The CDR3 extends over 17 amino acids. V shed 1 base and J shed 0 bases, with 16 bases lying between them. Using immunoSEQ multiplex PCR, the repertoire was profiled, and TCRdb retains in-frame clones only, with some absent. This repertoire shows tens of thousands of clones, roughly 89% found once; its top ten account for under 9.5%. Patients with autoimmune history or systemic immunosuppression were excluded. The sequence derives from an adult with an advanced solid tumor such as melanoma, head and neck, liver or kidney cancer. V is TRBV4-2 and J is TRBJ2-7, with a possible D match to TRBD1 (5 bases). The material sequenced was CD4+ or CD8+ T cells sorted from blood, taken in a trial of the OX40 agonist ivuxolimab. CDR3 DNA sequence: TGTGCCAGCAGCCAAGGTGAAGACAGCGACAGCTCCTACGAGCAGTACTTC. Encoded protein: CASSQGEDSDSSYEQYF.